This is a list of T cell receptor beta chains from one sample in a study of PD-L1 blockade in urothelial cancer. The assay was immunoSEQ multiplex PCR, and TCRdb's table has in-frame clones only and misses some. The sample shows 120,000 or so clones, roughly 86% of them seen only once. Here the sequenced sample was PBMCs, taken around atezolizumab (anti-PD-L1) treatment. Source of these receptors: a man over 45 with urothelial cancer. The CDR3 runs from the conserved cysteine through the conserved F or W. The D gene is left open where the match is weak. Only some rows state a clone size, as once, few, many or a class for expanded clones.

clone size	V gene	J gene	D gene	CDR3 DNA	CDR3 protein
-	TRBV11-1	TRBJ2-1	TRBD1	TGTGCCAGCAGCTTATTGCAGGGGGCAAGGAATGAGCAGTTCTTC	CASSLLQGARNEQFF
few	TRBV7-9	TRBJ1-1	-	TGTGCCAGCAGCCCGTTGACACGTGAAGCTTTCTTT	CASSPLTREAFF
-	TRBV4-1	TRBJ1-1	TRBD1	TGCGCCAGCAGCCAAACAGGGGGGAGTACTGAAGCTTTCTTT	CASSQTGGSTEAFF
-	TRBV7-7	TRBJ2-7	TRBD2	TGTGCTAGCAGCTTGACTAGCGGTTCCTACGAGCAGTACTTC	CASSLTSGSYEQYF
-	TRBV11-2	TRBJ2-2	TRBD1	TGTGCCAGCAGCTTAAACAGGGGGCGTCCTTCCCCCGGGGAGCTGTTTTTT	CASSLNRGRPSPGELFF
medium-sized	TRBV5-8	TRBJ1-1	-	TGTGCCAGCAGCTTGCGGGGGACGGCAGCTTTCTTT	CASSLRGTAAFF
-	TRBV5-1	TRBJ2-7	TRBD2	TGCGCCAGCGCCCTAGAGGGAGGGCCGTACGAGCAGTATTTC	CASALEGGPYEQYF
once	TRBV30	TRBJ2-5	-	TGTGCCTGGTTGGGGGGGCGAGAGACCCAGTACTTC	CAWLGGRETQYF
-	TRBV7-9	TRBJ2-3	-	TGTGCCAGCAGCCCAGCTAGCAGAGATACGCAGTATTTT	CASSPASRDTQYF
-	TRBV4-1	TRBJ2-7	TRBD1	TGCGCCAGCAGCCAAGGCCTACAGGGGGCCGGTTACGAGCAGTACTTC	CASSQGLQGAGYEQYF
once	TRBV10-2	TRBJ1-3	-	TGCGCCAGCAGAACATTCCAGGGATCTGGAAACACCATATATTTT	CASRTFQGSGNTIYF
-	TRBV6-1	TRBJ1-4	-	TGTGCCAGCAGTGAATGGATTGTTATCGGGTCAACTAATGAAAAACTGTTTTTT	CASSEWIVIGSTNEKLFF
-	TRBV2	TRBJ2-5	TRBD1	TGTGCCAGCAGTACCCAACAGGGGCAAGAGACCCAGTACTTC	CASSTQQGQETQYF
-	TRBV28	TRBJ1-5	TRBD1	TGTGCCAGCACCCCAGGGACAGGGGGCAATCAGCCCCAGCATTTT	CASTPGTGGNQPQHF
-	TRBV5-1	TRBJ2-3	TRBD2	TGCGCCAGCAGAGCAGATAGCGGGAGGTTAATCACAGATACGCAGTATTTT	CASRADSGRLITDTQYF
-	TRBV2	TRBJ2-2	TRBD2	TGTGCCAGCAGGTTAGCGGGACCGAACACCGGGGAGCTGTTTTTT	CASRLAGPNTGELFF
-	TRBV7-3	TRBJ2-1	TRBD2	TGTGCCAGCAGCTTAACGAGCGGGAGTACTTACAATGAGCAGTTCTTC	CASSLTSGSTYNEQFF
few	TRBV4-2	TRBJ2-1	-	TGTGCCAGCAGCCAAGACGACGGGAGAGCTCTCTACAATGAGCAGTTCTTC	CASSQDDGRALYNEQFF
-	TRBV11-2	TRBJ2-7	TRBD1	TGTGCCAGCAGCCGTGACAGGGGACTTAACTACGAGCAGTACTTC	CASSRDRGLNYEQYF
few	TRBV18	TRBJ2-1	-	TGTGCCAGCTCACCACCGTGGTTGGGACACCCAGGGGACAATGAGCAGTTCTTC	CASSPPWLGHPGDNEQFF
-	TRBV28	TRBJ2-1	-	TGTGCCAGCAGTTTAGGAGGGGGCGATGAGCAGTTCTTC	CASSLGGGDEQFF
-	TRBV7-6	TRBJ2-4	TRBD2	TGTGCCAGCAGCCAACAACCCCCGGGGGGCAAAAACATTCAGTACTTC	CASSQQPPGGKNIQYF
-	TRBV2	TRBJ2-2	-	TGTGCCAGCAGTGACGGCGGCACCGGGGAGCTGTTTTTT	CASSDGGTGELFF
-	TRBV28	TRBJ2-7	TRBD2	TGTGCCAGCTCCCCAGCGGGAGCCTACTACGAGCAGTACTTC	CASSPAGAYYEQYF
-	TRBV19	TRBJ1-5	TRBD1	TGTGCCAGTAGTGAGCGACAGGGGCCTTATCAGCCCCAGCATTTT	CASSERQGPYQPQHF
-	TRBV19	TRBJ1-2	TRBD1	TGTGCCAGTAGTATAAAATTGGGGACAGGGGGTTCTCAGCGCACCTTC	CASSIKLGTGGSQRTF
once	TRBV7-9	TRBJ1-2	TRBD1	TGTGCCAGCAGCTTGGGGGGACAGGGGGCCTATGGCTACACCTTC	CASSLGGQGAYGYTF
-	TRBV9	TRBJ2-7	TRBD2	TGTGCCAGCAGCCCCACAGCGGGAGGGGCCTACGAGCAGTACTTC	CASSPTAGGAYEQYF
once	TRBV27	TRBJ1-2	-	TGTGCCAGCAGTTTACGGTTGTACCCGGGTGCCAACTATGGCTACACCTTC	CASSLRLYPGANYGYTF
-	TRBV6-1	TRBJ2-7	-	TGTGCCAGCATTGGCCACGAGCAGTACTTC	CASIGHEQYF
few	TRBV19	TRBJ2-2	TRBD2	TGTGCCAGTAGTAGAGCGGGAGGGCCGGGCGGGGAGCTGTTTTTT	CASSRAGGPGGELFF
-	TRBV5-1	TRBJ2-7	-	TGCGCCAGCAGTAAGGACTGGCGGCACTCCTACGAGCAGTACTTC	CASSKDWRHSYEQYF
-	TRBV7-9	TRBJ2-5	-	TGTGCCAGCAGCTTAGCTGCGTCTAGAGAGACCCAGTACTTC	CASSLAASRETQYF
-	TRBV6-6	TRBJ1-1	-	TGTGCCAGCAGTTACTCGGCCCTCATGAACACTGAAGCTTTCTTT	CASSYSALMNTEAFF
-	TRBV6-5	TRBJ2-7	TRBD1	TGTGCCAGCAGTTACGGGACAGGGAACAATCCCTACGAGCAGTACTTC	CASSYGTGNNPYEQYF
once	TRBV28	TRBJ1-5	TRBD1	TGTGCCAGCAGCGAGGACAGGGTAGGTCAGCCCCAGCATTTT	CASSEDRVGQPQHF
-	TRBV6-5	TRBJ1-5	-	TGTGCCAGCAGTTACGGGCAGGTTCCTGGACAGCCCCAGCATTTT	CASSYGQVPGQPQHF
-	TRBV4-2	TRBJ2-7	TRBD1	TGTGCCAGCAGCCAAGCTGAGGCAGGGGGCTCCCGCTACGAGCAGTACTTC	CASSQAEAGGSRYEQYF
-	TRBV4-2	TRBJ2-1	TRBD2	TGTGCCAGCAGCCAAAGACTAGCGGGAGAGCACAATGAGCAGTTCTTC	CASSQRLAGEHNEQFF
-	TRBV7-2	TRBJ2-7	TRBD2	TGTGCCAGCAGCCGACCGGGGCTAGCGGGAGACGAGCAGTACTTC	CASSRPGLAGDEQYF
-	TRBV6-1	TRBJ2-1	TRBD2	TGTGCCAGCAGTGAAGAGGCTACTAGCGGGGTCTACAATGAGCAGTTCTTC	CASSEEATSGVYNEQFF
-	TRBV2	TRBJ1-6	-	TGTGCCAGCAAGGGGTTTTTGTCACCCCTCCACTTT	CASKGFLSPLHF
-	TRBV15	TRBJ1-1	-	TGTGCCACCAGCAGGAGGATAAACACTGAAGCTTTCTTT	CATSRRINTEAFF
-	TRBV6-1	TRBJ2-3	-	TGTGCCAGCAGCAGTCTCCTGGGAGCAGATACGCAGTATTTT	CASSSLLGADTQYF
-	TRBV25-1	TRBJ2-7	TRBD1	TGTGCCAGCAGTGACCCCGACAGGGGGCAGGCCTACGAGCAGTACTTC	CASSDPDRGQAYEQYF
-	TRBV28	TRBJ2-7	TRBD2	TGTGCCATCCGCGGACTAGCGGGGGACCCATACGAGCAGTACTTC	CAIRGLAGDPYEQYF